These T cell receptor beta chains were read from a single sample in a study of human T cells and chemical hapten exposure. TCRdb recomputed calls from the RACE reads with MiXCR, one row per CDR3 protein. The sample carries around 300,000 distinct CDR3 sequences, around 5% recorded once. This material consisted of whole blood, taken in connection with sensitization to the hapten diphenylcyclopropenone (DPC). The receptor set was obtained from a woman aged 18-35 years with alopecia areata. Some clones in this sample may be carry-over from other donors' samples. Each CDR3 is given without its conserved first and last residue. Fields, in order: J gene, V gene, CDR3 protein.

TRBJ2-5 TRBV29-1 SATREQETQY
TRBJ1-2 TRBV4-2 ASSQEGDASYGYT
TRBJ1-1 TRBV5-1 ASMDTLGTEAF
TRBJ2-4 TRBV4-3 ASSQDSRPWNIQY
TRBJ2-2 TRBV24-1 ATSGPTESGELF
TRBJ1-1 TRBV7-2 ASSLSLGGMTEAF
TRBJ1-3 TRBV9 ASSSTALQGNTIY
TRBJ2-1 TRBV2 ASRLKLGGAFGEQF
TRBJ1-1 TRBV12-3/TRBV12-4 ASSHPDSFTEAF
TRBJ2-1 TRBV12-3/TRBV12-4 ASAIPAGGLSFAYNNEQF
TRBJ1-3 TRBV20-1 SAPGQGSGNTIY
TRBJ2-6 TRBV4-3 ASSQELMVGAGANVLT
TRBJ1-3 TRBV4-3 ASSLGGPSGSGNTIN
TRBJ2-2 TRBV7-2 ASSRTSGETGELF
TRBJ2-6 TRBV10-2 ASSEGPLSGANVLT
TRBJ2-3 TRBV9 ASSVLSGMMDTQY
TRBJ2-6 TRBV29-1 SVFAGKVSGANVLT
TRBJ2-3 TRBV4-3 ASSQGRGPSTDTQY
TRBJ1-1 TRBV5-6 ASSRGQAVTEAF
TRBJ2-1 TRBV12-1 ASSFKRIAGGNEQF